This entry is about one TCR beta chain. In the original processing: How many nucleated cells were present was estimated from reference gene primer amplification. The table came from immunoSEQ multiplex PCR; TCRdb's copy has only in-frame clones and leaves some out. V and J calls and clone size follow that table, whereas D and trimming were derived from the DNA. The data contain roughly 78,000 clones, about nine tenths of them singletons. The data are from a study of blood T cell repertoires in COVID-19. In the study overall: Acute and convalescent COVID-19 specimens originated in the United States, Italy and Spain. From T cells, B-cell-depleted T cells, or PBMCs came the material, which was cDNA or gDNA.

V lost 8 bases and J lost 4; bases outside the gene matches: 6. This CDR3 region has 13 residues. The V gene's germline CDR1 is MNHEY and CDR2 SMNVEV (reference sequence). The V gene is TRBV27, the J gene TRBJ2-3; 7 positions agree with TRBD1. The clonotype comes from a woman in her sixties with acute or convalescent COVID-19. The sample comprised peripheral blood. CDR3 sequence reads: CASARQGADTQYF. In DNA form, the CDR3 reads TGTGCCAGCGCACGCCAGGGGGCAGATACGCAGTATTTT.